This T cell receptor (beta chain) was observed in a study of OX40 agonist ivuxolimab in advanced cancers. The overall study: Earlier anti-PD-1, anti-PD-L1 or anti-CTLA-4 therapy was permitted; about 39% had received some. Three patients, one with hepatocellular carcinoma and two with cutaneous melanoma, achieved partial responses.

With respect to this clone: What it recognizes is unknown.

Study-level points and caveats: In CD8+ T cells, expanded clones were on average more numerous than in CD4+.

The data were produced by immunoSEQ multiplex PCR, yet TCRdb's version contains in-frame clones alone and is incomplete. The table includes around 95,000 clones, around 91% detected once. Germline loops: CDR1 MNHEY, CDR2 SMNVEV (reference sequence). The V gene end was trimmed by 4 bases and the J gene end by 12 bases; junction bases not matched to a gene: 13. CDR3 size: 17 residues. Sequences were derived from CD4+ or CD8+ T cells sorted from blood, sampled in a trial of the OX40 agonist ivuxolimab. The sequence derives from an adult with an advanced solid tumor such as melanoma, head and neck, liver or kidney cancer. The rearrangement uses TRBV27 and TRBJ2-1; TRBD2 aligns across 15 bases. DNA for the CDR3: TGTGCCAGCAGTTCAACCGAAGGACTAGCGGGAGGGTCAAGGCAGTTCTTC. Translated: CASSSTEGLAGGSRQFF.